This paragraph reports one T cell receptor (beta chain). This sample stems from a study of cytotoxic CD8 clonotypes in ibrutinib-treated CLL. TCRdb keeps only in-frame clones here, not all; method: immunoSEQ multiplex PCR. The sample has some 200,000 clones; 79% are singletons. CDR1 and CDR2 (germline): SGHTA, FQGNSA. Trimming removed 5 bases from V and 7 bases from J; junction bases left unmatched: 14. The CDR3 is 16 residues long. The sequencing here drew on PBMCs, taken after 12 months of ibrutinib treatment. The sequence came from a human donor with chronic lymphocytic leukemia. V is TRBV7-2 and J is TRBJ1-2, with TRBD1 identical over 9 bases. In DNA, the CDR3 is TGTGCCAGCAGCCCTGTGGGGGGACAGGGATTAAGTGGCTACACCTTC. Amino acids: CASSPVGGQGLSGYTF.